This T cell receptor beta chain comes out of a study of blood T cells in healthy people across ages (dated by TCRdb to the mid-2010s). Some background on the complete study: In model experiments, roughly one uniquely barcoded TCR beta cDNA molecule per two T cells was captured by template switching. Age-related changes in TCR beta repertoire diversity were measured in the study by deep sequencing normalized with unique cDNA molecular identifiers. The donors were split into four age groups: young (average 16 years), middle-aged (39), aged (approximately 60) and long-lived (roughly 88). To avoid experimental bias, donors of different ages were distributed randomly across sequencing lanes. Using the same blood draw, the study looked at two additional independent replicas of 1 million unique cDNA reads for two donors, one aged 18 to 30 and the other aged 80 or older. Results the study describes overall, beyond this receptor: Conclusive comparison of naive and antigen-experienced compartments was prevented by the profiling of bulk unsorted PBMCs. Observed TCR beta diversity per million T cells fell roughly linearly with age, and a significant reduction was already apparent by age about 36. Donor CMV infection status was unknown, potentially confounding age-related changes in expanded clonotypes. The long-lived group showed more naive CD4+ T cells, fewer expanded clones and increased TCR diversity than the aged group, suggesting age selection. Estimates of total diversity based on one million sequenced T cells were regarded as lower bounds and as underestimates. There was a strong correlation between observed TCR beta diversity and the percentage of naive T cells measured by flow cytometry.

In the case of this clonotype: The antigen this receptor binds is unknown. Within one base of it there is no much larger clone, and no base qualities were kept.

Library preparation was by 5' RACE. The sample was run on an Illumina HiSeq 2500. The second PCR ran for roughly 7 to 12 cycles and used a J-beta primer mix along with a sample-barcoded 5' primer. Each TCR beta cDNA molecule received a unique molecular identifier from a template-switch 5' adaptor carrying 12 random nucleotides. Each sample yielded at least 3 million CDR3-containing paired-end reads. All of the RNA was converted into first-strand cDNA using the Mint cDNA synthesis kit, with a TRBC-specific oligonucleotide serving as the primer. Following uracil-DNA glycosylase treatment, a first 18-cycle PCR with universal primers M1SS and BC2_uni_R was performed on all cDNA. The authors processed their data as follows. For normalization, 1 million high-quality reads were randomly selected from each sample, with every read carrying a distinct molecular identifier. Instead of being binned into consensus sequences, reads with shared molecular identifiers were discarded. MiTCR, set to a Q25 quality threshold and the strictest error-elimination algorithm, was used for CDR3 identification, clonotype clustering and error correction. A nonparametric unseen species model using Euler transformation provided a lower-bound estimate of total TCR beta diversity. The public reads were quality trimmed at Q25 with fastp and then assembled into clones with MiXCR by TCRdb, keeping productive beta chains. Identical CDR3 proteins give one entry, which carries the most common genes and DNA. The V and J calls follow TCRdb's processing rather than the paper's. The sample table contains approximately 690,000 distinct CDR3 sequences; only one count was recorded for approximately 50% of them. More than 35% of the sample is in the top ten clones.

Donors were a few dozen systemically healthy Caucasian individuals from Russia aged roughly 6 to 90 years. Each donor gave ten milliliters of peripheral blood, collected into EDTA-treated Vacutainer tubes. Ficoll-Paque density-gradient centrifugation was used to isolate PBMCs, with at least 7 million per sample. Total RNA, at least 6 micrograms per sample, was extracted from PBMCs with Trizol reagent. Naive CD45RAhigh/CD27high T cell percentages were measured by flow cytometry on a PBMC aliquot from every donor. Trimming removed 5 bases from V and 5 bases from J, leaving 15 bases between the germline ends. Including cysteine and phenylalanine, the CDR3 has 13 amino acids. The CDR3 DNA has 39 bases and is translated from base 1. CDR1 and CDR2, looked up from the germline V gene, are SQVTM and ANQGSEA.

Sample: blood. The V and J segments used are TRBV29-1 and TRBJ1-1; no D gene is confidently identified. This TCR was sampled from a man in his sixties in good health. The bases read TGCAGCGTTTGTCTCACCCCCTGGACTGAAGCTTTCTTT. Translated, this gives CSVCLTPWTEAFF.